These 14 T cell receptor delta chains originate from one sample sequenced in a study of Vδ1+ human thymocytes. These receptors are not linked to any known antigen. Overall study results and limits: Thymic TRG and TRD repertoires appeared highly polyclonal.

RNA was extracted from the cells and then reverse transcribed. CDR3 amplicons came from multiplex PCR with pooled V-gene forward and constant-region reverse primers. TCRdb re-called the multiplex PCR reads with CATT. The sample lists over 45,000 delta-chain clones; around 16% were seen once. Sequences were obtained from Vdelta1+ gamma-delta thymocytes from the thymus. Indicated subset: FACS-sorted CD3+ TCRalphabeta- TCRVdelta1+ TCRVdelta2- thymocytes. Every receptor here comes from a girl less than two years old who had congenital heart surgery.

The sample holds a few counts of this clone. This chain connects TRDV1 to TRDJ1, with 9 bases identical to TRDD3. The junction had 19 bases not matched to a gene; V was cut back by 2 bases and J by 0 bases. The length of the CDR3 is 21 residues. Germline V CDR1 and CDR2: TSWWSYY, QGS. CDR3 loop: CALGEIPSPNTGGRYTDKLIF. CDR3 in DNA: TGTGCTCTTGGGGAAATTCCCAGTCCAAATACTGGGGGAAGGTACACCGATAAACTCATCTTT.

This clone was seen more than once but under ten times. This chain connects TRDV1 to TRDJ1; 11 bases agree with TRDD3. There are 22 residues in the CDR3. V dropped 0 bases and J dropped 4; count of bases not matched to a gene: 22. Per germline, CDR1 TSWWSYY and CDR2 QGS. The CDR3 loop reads CALGELPLGRILGDNAGDKLIF. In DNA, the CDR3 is TGTGCTCTTGGGGAACTCCCCCTGGGGAGGATACTGGGGGATAACGCGGGCGATAAACTCATCTTT.

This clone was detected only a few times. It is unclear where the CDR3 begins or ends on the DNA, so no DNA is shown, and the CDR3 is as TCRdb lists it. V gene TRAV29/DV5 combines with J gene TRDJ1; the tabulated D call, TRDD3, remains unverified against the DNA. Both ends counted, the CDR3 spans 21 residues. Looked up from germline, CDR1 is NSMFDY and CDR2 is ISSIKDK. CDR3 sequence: CSVLLCSKRKGLGEVTDKLIF.

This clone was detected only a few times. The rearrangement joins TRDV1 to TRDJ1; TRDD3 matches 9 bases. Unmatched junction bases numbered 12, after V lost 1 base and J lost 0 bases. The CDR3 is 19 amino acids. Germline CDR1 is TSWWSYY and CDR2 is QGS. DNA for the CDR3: TGTGCTCTTGGGGAACGGAGACCCTGGGGGATCATGTACACCGATAAACTCATCTTT. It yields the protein CALGERRPWGIMYTDKLIF.

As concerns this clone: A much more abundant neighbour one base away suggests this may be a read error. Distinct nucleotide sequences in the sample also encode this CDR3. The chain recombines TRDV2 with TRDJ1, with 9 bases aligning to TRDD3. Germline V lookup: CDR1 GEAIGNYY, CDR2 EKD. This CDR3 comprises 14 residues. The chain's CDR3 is CACDTGWGILEEIF. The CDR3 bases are TGTGCCTGCGACACCGGCTGGGGGATCCTAGAAGAAATCTTT.

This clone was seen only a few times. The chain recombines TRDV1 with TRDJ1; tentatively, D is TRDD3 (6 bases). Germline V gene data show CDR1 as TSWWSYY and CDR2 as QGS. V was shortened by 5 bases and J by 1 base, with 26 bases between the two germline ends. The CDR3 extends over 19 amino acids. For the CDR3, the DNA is TGTGCTCTTGGGTCGATTCTAGGCCTTATGGGGGGTGTCACCGATAAACTCATCTTT. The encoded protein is CALGSILGLMGGVTDKLIF.

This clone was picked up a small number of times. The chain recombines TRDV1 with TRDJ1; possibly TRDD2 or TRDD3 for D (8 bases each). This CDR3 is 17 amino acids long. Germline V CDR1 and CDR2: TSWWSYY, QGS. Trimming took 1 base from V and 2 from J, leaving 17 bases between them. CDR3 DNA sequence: TGTGCTCTTGGGGAACCTTCCTACGTGGGGGATACCGATAAACTCATCTTT. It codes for CALGEPSYVGDTDKLIF.

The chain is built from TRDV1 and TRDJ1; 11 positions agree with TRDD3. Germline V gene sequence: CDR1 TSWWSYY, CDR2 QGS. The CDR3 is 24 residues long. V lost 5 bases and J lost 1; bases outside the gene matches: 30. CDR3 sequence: CALGNRRFPTSWGIPPTITDKLIF. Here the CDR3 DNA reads TGTGCTCTTGGGAACCGGCGGTTTCCTACATCCTGGGGGATACCCCCCACAATCACCGATAAACTCATCTTT.

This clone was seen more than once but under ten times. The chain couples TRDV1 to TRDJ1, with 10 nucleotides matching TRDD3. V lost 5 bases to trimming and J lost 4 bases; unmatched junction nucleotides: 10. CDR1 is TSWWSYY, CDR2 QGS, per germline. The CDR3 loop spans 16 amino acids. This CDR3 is CALGPRTGGSVDKLIF. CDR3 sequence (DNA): TGTGCTCTTGGGCCCCGGACTGGGGGATCCGTCGATAAACTCATCTTT.

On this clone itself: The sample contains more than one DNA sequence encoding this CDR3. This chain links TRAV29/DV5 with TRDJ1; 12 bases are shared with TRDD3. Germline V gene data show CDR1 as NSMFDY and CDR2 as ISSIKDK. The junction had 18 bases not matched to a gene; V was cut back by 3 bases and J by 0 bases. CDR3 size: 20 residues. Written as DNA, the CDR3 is TGTGCAGCAAACTGCCCTTTCCTTCCGTACTGGGGGATACACACCGATAAACTCATCTTT. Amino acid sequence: CAANCPFLPYWGIHTDKLIF.

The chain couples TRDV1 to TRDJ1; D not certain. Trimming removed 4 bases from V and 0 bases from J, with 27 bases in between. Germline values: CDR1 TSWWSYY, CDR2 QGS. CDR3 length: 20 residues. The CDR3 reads CALGADSRVGRNSYTDKLIF. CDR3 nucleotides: TGTGCTCTTGGGGCCGATTCCCGCGTTGGGAGGAACAGCTACACCGATAAACTCATCTTT.

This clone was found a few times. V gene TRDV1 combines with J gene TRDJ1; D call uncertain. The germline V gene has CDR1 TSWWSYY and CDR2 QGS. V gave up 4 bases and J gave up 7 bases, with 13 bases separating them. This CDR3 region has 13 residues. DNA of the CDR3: TGTGCTCTTGGGGGGTATAACCCCGGTAAACTCATCTTT. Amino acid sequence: CALGGYNPGKLIF.

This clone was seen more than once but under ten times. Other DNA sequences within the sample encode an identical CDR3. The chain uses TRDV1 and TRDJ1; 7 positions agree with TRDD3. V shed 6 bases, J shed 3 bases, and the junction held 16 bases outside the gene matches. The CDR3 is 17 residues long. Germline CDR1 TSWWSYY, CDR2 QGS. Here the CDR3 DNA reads TGTGCTCTTGGTCAGGCCGCTGGGGGGTACGGGTCCGATAAACTCATCTTT. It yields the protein CALGQAAGGYGSDKLIF.

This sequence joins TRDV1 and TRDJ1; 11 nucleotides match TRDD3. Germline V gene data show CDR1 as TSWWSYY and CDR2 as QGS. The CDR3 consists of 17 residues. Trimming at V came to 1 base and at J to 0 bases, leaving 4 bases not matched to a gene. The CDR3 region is CALGEPAGGYYTDKLIF. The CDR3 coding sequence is TGTGCTCTTGGGGAACCCGCTGGGGGATACTACACCGATAAACTCATCTTT.